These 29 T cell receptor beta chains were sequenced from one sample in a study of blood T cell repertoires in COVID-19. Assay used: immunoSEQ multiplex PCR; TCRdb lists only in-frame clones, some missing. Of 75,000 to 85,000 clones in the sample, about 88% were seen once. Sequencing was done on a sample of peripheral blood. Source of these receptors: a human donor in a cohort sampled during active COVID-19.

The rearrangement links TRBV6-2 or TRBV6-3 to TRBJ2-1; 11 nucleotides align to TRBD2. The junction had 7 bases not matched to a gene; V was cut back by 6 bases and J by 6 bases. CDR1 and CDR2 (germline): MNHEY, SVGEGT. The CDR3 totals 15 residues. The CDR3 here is CASSLAGGILNEQFF. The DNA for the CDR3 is TGTGCCAGCAGCCTAGCGGGGGGAATTCTCAATGAGCAGTTCTTC.

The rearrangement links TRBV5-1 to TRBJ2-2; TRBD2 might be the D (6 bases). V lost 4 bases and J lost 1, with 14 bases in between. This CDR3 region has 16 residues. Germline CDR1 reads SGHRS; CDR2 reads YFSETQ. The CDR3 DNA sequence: TGCGCCAGCAGCCCTCTAGCGTCTATGAACACCGGGGAGCTGTTTTTT. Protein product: CASSPLASMNTGELFF.

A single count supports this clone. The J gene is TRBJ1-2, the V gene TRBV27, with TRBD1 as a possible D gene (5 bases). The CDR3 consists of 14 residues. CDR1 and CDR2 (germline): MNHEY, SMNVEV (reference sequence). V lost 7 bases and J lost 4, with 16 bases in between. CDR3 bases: TGTGCCAGCACCACACTGGGGAGGGGCTATGGCTACACCTTC. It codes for CASTTLGRGYGYTF.

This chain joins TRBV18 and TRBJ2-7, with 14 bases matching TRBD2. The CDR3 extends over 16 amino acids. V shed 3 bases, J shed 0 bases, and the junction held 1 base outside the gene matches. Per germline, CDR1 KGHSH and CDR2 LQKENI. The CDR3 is CASSPGTSGSSYEQYF. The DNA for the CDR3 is TGTGCCAGCTCACCTGGGACTAGCGGGAGCTCCTACGAGCAGTACTTC.

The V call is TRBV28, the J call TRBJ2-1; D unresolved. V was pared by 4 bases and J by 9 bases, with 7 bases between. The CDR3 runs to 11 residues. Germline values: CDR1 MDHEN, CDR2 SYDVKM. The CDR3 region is CASSSRFEQFF. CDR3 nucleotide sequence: TGTGCCAGCAGTTCTAGGTTTGAGCAGTTCTTC.

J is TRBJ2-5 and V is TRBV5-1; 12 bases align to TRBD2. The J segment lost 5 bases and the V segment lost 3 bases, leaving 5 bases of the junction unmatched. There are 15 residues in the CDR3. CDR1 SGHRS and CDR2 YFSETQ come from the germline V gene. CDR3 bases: TGCGCCAGCAGCTCCACTAGCGGGGGGAGGGAGACCCAGTACTTC. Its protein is CASSSTSGGRETQYF.

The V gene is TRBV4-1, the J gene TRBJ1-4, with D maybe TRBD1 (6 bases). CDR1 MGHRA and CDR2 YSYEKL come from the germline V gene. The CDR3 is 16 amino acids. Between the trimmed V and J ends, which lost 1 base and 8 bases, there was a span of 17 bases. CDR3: CASSQATQGVGEKLFF. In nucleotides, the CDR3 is TGCGCCAGCAGCCAAGCCACACAGGGAGTAGGGGAAAAACTGTTTTTT.

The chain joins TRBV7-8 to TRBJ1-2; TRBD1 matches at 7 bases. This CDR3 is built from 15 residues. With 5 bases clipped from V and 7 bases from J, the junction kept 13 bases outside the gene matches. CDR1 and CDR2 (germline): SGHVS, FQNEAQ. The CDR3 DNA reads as TGTGCCAGCAGCCCCCAGGTGCGGGACAGAGGTGGCTACACCTTC. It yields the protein CASSPQVRDRGGYTF.

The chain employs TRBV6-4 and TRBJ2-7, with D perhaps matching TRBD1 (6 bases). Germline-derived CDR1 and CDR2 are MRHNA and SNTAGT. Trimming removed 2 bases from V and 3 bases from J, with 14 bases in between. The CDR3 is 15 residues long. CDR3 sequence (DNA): TGTGCCAGCAGTGACCTGGGACACAAATACTACGAGCAGTACTTC. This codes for CASSDLGHKYYEQYF.

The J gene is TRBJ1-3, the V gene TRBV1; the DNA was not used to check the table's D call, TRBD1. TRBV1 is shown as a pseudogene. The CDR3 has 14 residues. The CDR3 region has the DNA TGCACCAGCAGCACAGGGGGCCCTGGAAACACCATATATTTT. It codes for CTSSTGGPGNTIYF.

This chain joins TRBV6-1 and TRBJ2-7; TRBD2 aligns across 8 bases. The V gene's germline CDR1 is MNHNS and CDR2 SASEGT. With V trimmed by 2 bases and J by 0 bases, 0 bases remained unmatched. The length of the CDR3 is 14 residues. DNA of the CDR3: TGTGCCAGCAGTGAAAGCGGGGGCTCCTACGAGCAGTACTTC. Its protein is CASSESGGSYEQYF.

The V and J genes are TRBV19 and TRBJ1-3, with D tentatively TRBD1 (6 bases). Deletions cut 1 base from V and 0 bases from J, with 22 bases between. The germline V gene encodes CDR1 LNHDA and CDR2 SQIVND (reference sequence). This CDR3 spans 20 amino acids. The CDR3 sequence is CASSIGFRGTPSRSGNTIYF. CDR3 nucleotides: TGTGCCAGTAGTATAGGTTTTAGGGGGACACCAAGCCGCTCTGGAAACACCATATATTTT.

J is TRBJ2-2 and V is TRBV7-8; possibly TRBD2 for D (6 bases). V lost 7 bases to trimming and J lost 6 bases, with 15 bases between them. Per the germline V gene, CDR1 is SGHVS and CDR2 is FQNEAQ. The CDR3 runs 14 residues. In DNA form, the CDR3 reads TGTGCCAGCACACGGTACACGGGGGCCGGGGAGCTGTTTTTT. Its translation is CASTRYTGAGELFF.

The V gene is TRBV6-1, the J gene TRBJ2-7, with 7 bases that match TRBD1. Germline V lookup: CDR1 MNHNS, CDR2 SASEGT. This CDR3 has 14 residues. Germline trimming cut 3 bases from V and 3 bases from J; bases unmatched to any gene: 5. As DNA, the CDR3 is TGTGCCAGCAGTGACGTAGGGGGCGTCTACGAGCAGTACTTC. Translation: CASSDVGGVYEQYF.

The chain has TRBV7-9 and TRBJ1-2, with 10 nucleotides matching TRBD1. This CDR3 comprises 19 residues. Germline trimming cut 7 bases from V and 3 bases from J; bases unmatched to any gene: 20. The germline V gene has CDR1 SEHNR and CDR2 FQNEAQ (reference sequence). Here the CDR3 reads CASKFESGGTGVSDYGYTF. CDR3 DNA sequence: TGTGCCAGCAAATTTGAGTCAGGCGGGACAGGGGTTAGTGACTATGGCTACACCTTC.

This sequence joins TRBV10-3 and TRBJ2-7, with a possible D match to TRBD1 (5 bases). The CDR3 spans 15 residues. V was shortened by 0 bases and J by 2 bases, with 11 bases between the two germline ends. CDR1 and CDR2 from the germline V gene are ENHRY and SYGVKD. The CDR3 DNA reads TGTGCCATCAGTGAGTCGAGGACACTCGCCTACGAGCAGTACTTC. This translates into CAISESRTLAYEQYF.

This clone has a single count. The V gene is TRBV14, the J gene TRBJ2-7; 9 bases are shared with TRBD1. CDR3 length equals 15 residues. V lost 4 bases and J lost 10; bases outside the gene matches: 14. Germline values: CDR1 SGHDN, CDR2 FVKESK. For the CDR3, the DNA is TGTGCCAGCAGCCTCTCTACAGGGGGCGGTCTGACTCAGTACTTC. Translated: CASSLSTGGGLTQYF.

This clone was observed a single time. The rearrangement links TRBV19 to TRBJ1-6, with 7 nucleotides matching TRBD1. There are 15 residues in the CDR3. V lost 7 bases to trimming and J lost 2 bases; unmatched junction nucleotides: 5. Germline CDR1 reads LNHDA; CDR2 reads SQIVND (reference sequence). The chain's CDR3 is CASKQGSTYNSPLHF. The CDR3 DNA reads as TGTGCCAGTAAACAGGGGTCCACCTATAATTCACCCCTCCACTTT.

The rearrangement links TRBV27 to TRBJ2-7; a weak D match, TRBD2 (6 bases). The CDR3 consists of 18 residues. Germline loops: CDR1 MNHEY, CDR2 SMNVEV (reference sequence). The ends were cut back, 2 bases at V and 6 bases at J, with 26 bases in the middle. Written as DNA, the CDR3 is TGTGCCAGCAGTTTAAGGTCCGAGTTCGGCGGGATGGGTGGCGAGCAGTACTTC. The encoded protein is CASSLRSEFGGMGGEQYF.

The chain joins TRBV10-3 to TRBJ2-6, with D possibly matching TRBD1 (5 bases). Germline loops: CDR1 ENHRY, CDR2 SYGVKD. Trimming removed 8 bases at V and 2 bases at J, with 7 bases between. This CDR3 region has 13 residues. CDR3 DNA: TGTGCCATCGACAGTACTGGGGCCAACGTCCTGACTTTC. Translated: CAIDSTGANVLTF.

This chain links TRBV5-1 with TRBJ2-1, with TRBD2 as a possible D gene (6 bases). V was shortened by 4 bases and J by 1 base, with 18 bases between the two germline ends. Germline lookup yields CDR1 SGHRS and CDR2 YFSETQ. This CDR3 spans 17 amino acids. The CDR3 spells CASSPEVGGGSYNEQFF. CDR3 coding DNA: TGCGCCAGCAGCCCCGAAGTCGGAGGAGGGTCCTACAATGAGCAGTTCTTC.

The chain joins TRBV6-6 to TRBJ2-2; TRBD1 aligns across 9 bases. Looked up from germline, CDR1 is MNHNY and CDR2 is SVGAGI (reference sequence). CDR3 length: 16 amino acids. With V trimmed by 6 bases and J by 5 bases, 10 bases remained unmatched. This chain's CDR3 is CASRNTGGVKTGELFF. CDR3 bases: TGTGCCAGCAGAAATACAGGGGGCGTGAAAACCGGGGAGCTGTTTTTT.

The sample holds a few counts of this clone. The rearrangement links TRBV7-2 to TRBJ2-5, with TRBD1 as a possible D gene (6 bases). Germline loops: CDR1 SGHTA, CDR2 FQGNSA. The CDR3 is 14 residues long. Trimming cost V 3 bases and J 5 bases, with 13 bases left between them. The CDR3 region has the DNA TGTGCCAGCAGCTTTGCAGGACAGAGGGAGACCCAGTACTTC. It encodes CASSFAGQRETQYF.

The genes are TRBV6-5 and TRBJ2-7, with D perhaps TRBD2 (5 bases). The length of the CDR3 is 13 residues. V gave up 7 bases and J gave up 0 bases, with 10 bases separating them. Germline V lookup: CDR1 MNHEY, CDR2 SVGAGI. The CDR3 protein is CASKTAGSYEQYF. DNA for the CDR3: TGTGCCAGCAAGACCGCGGGCTCCTACGAGCAGTACTTC.

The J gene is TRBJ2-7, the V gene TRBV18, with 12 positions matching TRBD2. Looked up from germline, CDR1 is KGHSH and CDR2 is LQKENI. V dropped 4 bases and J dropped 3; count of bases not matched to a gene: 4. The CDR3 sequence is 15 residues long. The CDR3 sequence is CASSLRLAGVYEQYF. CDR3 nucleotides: TGTGCCAGCTCACTAAGACTAGCGGGAGTCTACGAGCAGTACTTC. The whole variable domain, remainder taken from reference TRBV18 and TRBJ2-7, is NAGVMQNPRHLVRRRGQEARLRCSPMKGHSHVYWYRQLPEEGLKFMVYLQKENIIDESGMPKERFSAEFPKEGPSILRIQQVVRGDSAAYFCASSLRLAGVYEQYFGPGTRLTVT.

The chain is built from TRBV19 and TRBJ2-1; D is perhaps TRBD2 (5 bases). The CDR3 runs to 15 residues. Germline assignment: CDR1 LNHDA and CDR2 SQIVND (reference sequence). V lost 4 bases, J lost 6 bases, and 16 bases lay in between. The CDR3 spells CASSTLPSSGNEQFF. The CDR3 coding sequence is TGTGCCAGTAGTACGCTTCCCTCCAGCGGCAATGAGCAGTTCTTC.

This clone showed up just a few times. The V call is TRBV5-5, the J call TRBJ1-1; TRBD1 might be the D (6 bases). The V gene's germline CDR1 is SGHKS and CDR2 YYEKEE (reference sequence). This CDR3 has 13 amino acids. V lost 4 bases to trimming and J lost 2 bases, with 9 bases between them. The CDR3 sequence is CASSQDSNTEAFF. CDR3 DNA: TGTGCCAGCAGCCAGGACAGTAACACTGAAGCTTTCTTT.

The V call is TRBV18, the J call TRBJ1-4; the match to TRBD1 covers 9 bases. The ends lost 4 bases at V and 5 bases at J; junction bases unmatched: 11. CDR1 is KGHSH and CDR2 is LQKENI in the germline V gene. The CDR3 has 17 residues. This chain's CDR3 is CASSRNTPGQGNEKLFF. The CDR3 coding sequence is TGTGCCAGCTCACGAAATACACCGGGACAGGGAAATGAAAAACTGTTTTTT.

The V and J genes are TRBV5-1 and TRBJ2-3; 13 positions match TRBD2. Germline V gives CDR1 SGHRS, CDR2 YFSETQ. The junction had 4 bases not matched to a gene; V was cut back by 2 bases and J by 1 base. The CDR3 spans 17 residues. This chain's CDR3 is CASSFGGTSGGTDTQYF. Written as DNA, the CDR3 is TGCGCCAGCAGCTTTGGTGGGACTAGCGGGGGCACAGATACGCAGTATTTT.